Given below is one TCR beta chain in context. TCRdb redid the calling of the RT-PCR reads with MiXCR, one entry per CDR3 protein. Seen here are some 540,000 distinct CDR3 sequences, approximately 22% observed once, and the top ten hold approximately 2.9%. This entry comes from a study of response to subunit inactivated influenza vaccine. The sample was also linked to a second study, of T cells expressing NK-cell markers. From that report: Synthesis of TCR beta cDNA relied on 5'RACE template switching carrying UMIs. Anti-gamma-delta TCR antibody use in several experiments restricted sorting to alpha-beta TCR T cells. Among CD8+ T cells from 5 to 7 donors, dominant NKG2C+ clonotypes accounted for roughly 1.0-7.0%.

This TCR was sampled from a man between 45 and 60 years old who received an inactivated influenza vaccine. The source material was CD4+ T cells sorted from PBMCs, sampled 11 to 12 days after vaccination.

CDR3 residues: CASSPRGGSDYEQYF. Written as DNA, the CDR3 is TGTGCCAGCAGCCCTCGCGGGGGTTCGGACTACGAGCAGTACTTC. This rearrangement joins TRBV7-2 to TRBJ2-7, with 7 bases identical to TRBD2. Germline lookup yields CDR1 SGHTA and CDR2 FQGNSA. This CDR3 has 15 amino acids. Unmatched junction bases numbered 10, after V lost 5 bases and J lost 3 bases.